This T cell receptor (beta chain) was recovered during a study of blood T cells in healthy people across ages. Primed by a sample-barcoded 5' primer and a J-beta primer mix, a second PCR proceeded for about 6 to 11 cycles. Each CDR3 protein gets one entry after TCRdb re-called the 5' RACE reads with MiXCR. The sample lists 1.5 million to 2 million distinct CDR3 sequences; 49% were seen once. This clonotype was seen a few times. This receptor was taken from a middle-aged woman in good health. The sample consisted of blood.

The CDR3, as DNA: TGCAGTGCGCCTAGCGGGGCACACAAAAACATTCAGTACTTC. Protein product: CSAPSGAHKNIQYF. This rearrangement joins TRBV20-1 to TRBJ2-4, with TRBD2 matching 9 bases. After removal of 6 bases from V and 3 bases from J, the junction contained 6 bases not matched to a gene. From germline, CDR1 is DFQATT and CDR2 SNEGSKA (reference sequence). The length of the CDR3 is 14 residues.